The 28 T cell receptor beta chains below were found in one sample sequenced in a study of T cells in Graves' hyperthyroidism and ophthalmopathy. RNA transcripts provided the source from which TCR beta CDR3 regions were amplified. Researchers ran a first-round RT-PCR on the TCR CDR3 using the HTBI primer set. TCRdb re-called the multiplex PCR reads through MiXCR, storing one row per CDR3 protein. The sample shows some 550,000 distinct CDR3 sequences, around 21% of them seen only once. What was sequenced was blood. These receptors came from a man younger than 35 with Graves' hyperthyroidism.

In this sample, this clonotype turned up many times. The V gene is TRBV2, the J gene TRBJ1-2, with a tentative D call TRBD1 (6 bases). The germline V gene has CDR1 SNHLY and CDR2 FYNNEI. V lost 10 bases and J 6 bases, leaving 21 bases between the germline ends. The length of the CDR3 is 14 residues. The DNA of the CDR3 is TGTGCCACCTGCACGGGGGGGCGCGAAGATGGCTACACCTTC. This gives the protein CATCTGGREDGYTF.

This chain links TRBV20-1 with TRBJ2-5, with 7 bases aligning to TRBD1. This CDR3 is built from 15 residues. Trimming at V came to 0 bases and at J to 5 bases, leaving 9 bases not matched to a gene. Germline-derived CDR1 and CDR2 are DFQATT and SNEGSKA (reference sequence). In nucleotides, the CDR3 is TGCAGTGCTAGAGACCGGGACAGACTACGGGAGACCCAGTACTTC. Residues: CSARDRDRLRETQYF.

V is TRBV7-6 and J is TRBJ2-7; 7 bases are shared with TRBD1. CDR1 is SGHVS, CDR2 FNYEAQ, per germline. J lost 2 bases, V lost 8 bases, and 9 bases had no gene match. The CDR3 runs to 14 residues. The CDR3 nucleotides are TGTGCCAGCTGTTCGCGACAGGGACCCTACGAGCAGTACTTC. Translation: CASCSRQGPYEQYF.

This clonotype was seen repeatedly, ten times or more. The chain uses TRBV12-3 or TRBV12-4 and TRBJ1-1; no firm D call. CDR3 size: 15 residues. The V and J ends lost 2 bases and 3 bases respectively, with 13 bases between them. The chain's CDR3 is CASSLLTGLDTEAFF. CDR3 nucleotide sequence: TGTGCCAGCAGTTTATTGACCGGGCTGGACACTGAAGCTTTCTTT.

This clonotype was observed many times. This rearrangement joins TRBV6-2 or TRBV6-3 to TRBJ2-7; D is unresolved. The CDR3 contains 15 residues. Germline V CDR1 and CDR2: MNHEY, SVGEGT. V lost 6 bases and J lost 0, with 15 bases in between. The chain's CDR3 is CASREAMGNSYEQYF. CDR3 in DNA: TGTGCCAGCAGAGAGGCCATGGGGAACTCCTACGAGCAGTACTTC.

In this sample, this clonotype turned up many times. The V gene is TRBV20-1, the J gene TRBJ1-5; D not certain. Germline V gene data show CDR1 as DFQATT and CDR2 as SNEGSKA (reference sequence). Trimming left V 4 bases short and J 0 bases short, with 13 bases between. The CDR3 is 15 amino acids. CDR3 sequence (DNA): TGCAGTGCTACCGTAGTGGGTTTTAGCAATCAGCCCCAGCATTTT. It encodes CSATVVGFSNQPQHF.

Many counts were recorded for this clonotype. The J gene is TRBJ2-5, the V gene TRBV20-1; D call uncertain. This CDR3 is 13 amino acids long. Germline V gene lookup returns CDR1 DFQATT and CDR2 SNEGSKA (reference sequence). V was clipped by 6 bases and J by 1 base, with 12 bases between them. CDR3 sequence (DNA): TGCAGTGCGCTGGATGCTTCCCAAGAGACCCAGTACTTC. It yields the protein CSALDASQETQYF.

There are a few counts of this clonotype. This chain connects TRBV20-1 to TRBJ1-2; 8 nucleotides match TRBD1. Unmatched junction bases numbered 10, after V lost 6 bases and J lost 4 bases. This CDR3 is built from 14 residues. The germline V gene encodes CDR1 DFQATT and CDR2 SNEGSKA (reference sequence). The CDR3 sequence: CSALGGQGGYGYTF. The CDR3 nucleotides are TGCAGTGCGCTGGGAGGACAGGGCGGCTATGGCTACACCTTC.

The chain recombines TRBV20-1 with TRBJ1-1, with D unresolved. V lost 5 bases to trimming and J lost 1 base, with 11 bases between them. Germline CDR1 reads DFQATT; CDR2 reads SNEGSKA (reference sequence). The CDR3 is 13 amino acids. This CDR3 is CSADLQPNTEAFF. The DNA of the CDR3 is TGCAGTGCTGATTTACAGCCGAACACTGAAGCTTTCTTT.

This clonotype was seen a few times. The gene calls are TRBV15 and TRBJ1-5; TRBD1 agrees at 8 bases. Germline V gene sequence: CDR1 LNHNV, CDR2 YYDKDF (reference sequence). This CDR3 is 20 amino acids long. V trimming: 0 bases; J trimming: 4 bases; junction bases outside the gene matches: 17. The CDR3 is CATSRDPNRFRGRANQPQHF. The CDR3, as DNA: TGTGCCACCAGCAGAGACCCCAATCGTTTCAGGGGGCGCGCGAATCAGCCCCAGCATTTT.

The sample holds many counts of this clonotype. The J gene is TRBJ1-1, the V gene TRBV29-1; D call uncertain. The CDR3 has 11 amino acids. Trimming shortened V by 5 bases and J by 4 bases, and 8 bases separated the two germline ends. Germline V lookup: CDR1 SQVTM, CDR2 ANQGSEA. In DNA, the CDR3 is TGCAGCGTTTTTGGAGGCACTGAAGCTTTCTTT. It is translated as CSVFGGTEAFF.

V is TRBV3-1 and J is TRBJ1-3; TRBD1 matches 8 bases. Germline loops: CDR1 LGHDT, CDR2 YNNKEL (reference sequence). J gave up 2 bases and V 6 bases, and 6 bases lay outside the gene matches. The CDR3 sequence is 15 residues long. The CDR3 region has the DNA TGTGCCAGCAGGCGAGAACAGGGGGCTGGAAACACCATATATTTT. Translated: CASRREQGAGNTIYF.

In this sample, this clonotype turned up many times. The chain employs TRBV30 and TRBJ2-7; TRBD2 aligns across 7 bases. Germline V gene sequence: CDR1 GTSNPN, CDR2 SVGIG (reference sequence). The CDR3 spans 17 residues. The ends lost 1 base at V and 1 base at J; junction bases unmatched: 13. CDR3 nucleotides: TGTGCCTGGAGTGACCCCGGGATGTGGGGGGGTTCCTACGAGCAGTACTTC. Translation gives CAWSDPGMWGGSYEQYF.

This clonotype was recorded many times. The rearrangement links TRBV4-2 to TRBJ1-1; D ambiguous. Trimming took 0 bases from V and 2 from J, leaving 10 bases between them. The CDR3 totals 15 residues. CDR1 is LGHNA and CDR2 is YNFKEQ in the germline V gene. The DNA of the CDR3 is TGTGCCAGCAGCCAAGATCTCTTCAGAAACACTGAAGCTTTCTTT. It translates to CASSQDLFRNTEAFF.

This clonotype appeared many times. This chain joins TRBV28 and TRBJ1-5, with 7 bases matching TRBD1. The junction had 15 bases not matched to a gene; V was cut back by 4 bases and J by 6 bases. The CDR3 has 17 amino acids. Germline loops: CDR1 MDHEN, CDR2 SYDVKM. CDR3 sequence (DNA): TGTGCCAGCAGTTCCCTGACCGGAGGACAGGACGGTCAGCCCCAGCATTTT. This gives the protein CASSSLTGGQDGQPQHF. The full variable domain, completed using reference TRBV28 and TRBJ1-5, is DVKVTQSSRYLVKRTGEKVFLECVQDMDHENMFWYRQDPGLGLRLIYFSYDVKMKEKGDIPEGYSVSREKKERFSLILESASTNQTSMYLCASSSLTGGQDGQPQHFGDGTRLSIL.

This clonotype showed up many times. The J gene is TRBJ1-1, the V gene TRBV6-1; no definite D call. Germline V gene sequence: CDR1 MNHNS, CDR2 SASEGT. The CDR3 extends over 13 amino acids. The V and J ends lost 10 bases and 0 bases respectively, with 12 bases between them. CDR3 loop: CAIQIGMNTEAFF. DNA of the CDR3: TGTGCCATCCAAATAGGCATGAACACTGAAGCTTTCTTT.

With regard to this clonotype: At one end the junction does not follow the germline gene, possibly because of a read error. This chain connects TRBV9 to TRBJ1-2; D is undetermined. CDR1 and CDR2 from the germline V gene are SGDLS and YYNGEE. The CDR3 has 13 amino acids. As DNA, the CDR3 is TGCGCCAGCAGCGTAGTGGAGGGCAATGGCTACACCTTC. This gives the protein CASSVVEGNGYTF.

This clonotype has ten or more counts. V is TRBV12-3 or TRBV12-4 and J is TRBJ2-4, with unresolved D. The CDR3 length is 11 residues. Deletions cut 3 bases from V and 9 bases from J, with 6 bases between. In DNA, the CDR3 is TGTGCCAGCAGTTTCAGAGGCATTCAGTACTTC. The encoded protein is CASSFRGIQYF.

This clonotype was detected ten times or more. The V and J genes are TRBV6-1 and TRBJ1-1; 7 nucleotides match TRBD1. This CDR3 spans 15 amino acids. V lost 3 bases, J lost 1 base, and 5 bases stayed unmatched. Looked up from germline, CDR1 is MNHNS and CDR2 is SASEGT. CDR3 residues: CASSDYRGRNTEAFF. The CDR3 bases are TGTGCCAGCAGTGATTACAGGGGACGGAACACTGAAGCTTTCTTT.

The chain has TRBV3-1 and TRBJ1-1; TRBD1 might be the D (6 bases). Between the trimmed V and J ends, which lost 1 base and 3 bases, there was a span of 18 bases. Per the germline V gene, CDR1 is LGHDT and CDR2 is YNNKEL (reference sequence). The CDR3 is 17 amino acids. In DNA form, the CDR3 reads TGTGCCAGCAGCCAAGCTCCGCGGGTGGCAGGGGACACTGAAGCTTTCTTT. Encoded protein: CASSQAPRVAGDTEAFF.

In its sample, this clonotype was seen many times. The CDR3 DNA follows: TGTGCCAGCAGTTTATTACCCGCCGGTGAGACCCAGTACTTC. Its protein is CASSLLPAGETQYF. This chain joins TRBV28 and TRBJ2-5; D gene uncertain. The CDR3 loop spans 14 amino acids. The germline CDR1 and CDR2 sequences are MDHEN and SYDVKM. Trimming removed 1 base from V and 5 bases from J, with 11 bases in between.

This clonotype was observed many times. V is TRBV19 and J is TRBJ1-1; perhaps TRBD1 as D (5 bases). Germline values: CDR1 LNHDA, CDR2 SQIVND (reference sequence). The CDR3 extends over 15 amino acids. V was pared by 0 bases and J by 0 bases, with 8 bases between. CDR3 coding DNA: TGTGCCAGTAGTATAGATGGGACGGTGAACACTGAAGCTTTCTTT. This encodes CASSIDGTVNTEAFF.

At least ten counts were recorded for this clonotype. The chain combines TRBV12-3 or TRBV12-4 with TRBJ1-2; no clear D. The V end lost 7 bases, the J end lost 8 bases, and 14 bases lay between the germline ends. The CDR3 has 12 residues. The CDR3 nucleotides read TGTGCCAGCACAGGACGGCGGAGGGGCTACACCTTC. This translates into CASTGRRRGYTF.

The sample holds a few counts of this clonotype. V is TRBV5-1 and J is TRBJ2-2, with TRBD1 as a possible D gene (6 bases). Germline V lookup: CDR1 SGHRS, CDR2 YFSETQ. V lost 4 bases, J lost 1 base, and 17 bases lay in between. CDR3 length equals 17 residues. The CDR3 nucleotides read TGCGCCAGCAGCCCGTTAACCGGGACAATGAACACCGGGGAGCTGTTTTTT. As protein: CASSPLTGTMNTGELFF.

This chain uses TRBV30 with TRBJ1-2, with D uncertain. This CDR3 has 15 residues. Per the germline V gene, CDR1 is GTSNPN and CDR2 is SVGIG (reference sequence). The ends were cut back, 1 base at V and 3 bases at J, with 15 bases in the middle. The CDR3 sequence is CAWSATPGLHYGYTF. The CDR3 nucleotides read TGTGCCTGGAGTGCTACTCCAGGCCTCCACTATGGCTACACCTTC.

This clonotype was seen repeatedly, ten times or more. The chain employs TRBV20-1 and TRBJ1-5; possible D gene TRBD1, 5 bases. Trimming took off 6 bases at V and 7 bases at J, with 13 bases between the two ends. There are 12 residues in the CDR3. Germline assignment: CDR1 DFQATT and CDR2 SNEGSKA (reference sequence). This CDR3 reads CSARREGQPQHF. CDR3 DNA: TGCAGTGCCCGCAGGGAGGGACAGCCCCAGCATTTT.

V is TRBV20-1 and J is TRBJ2-2; D is unresolved. Germline V gene data show CDR1 as DFQATT and CDR2 as SNEGSKA (reference sequence). The CDR3 covers 13 residues. V lost 6 bases and J lost 4, with 12 bases in between. CDR3 in amino acids: CSAQGLPTGELFF. The CDR3 region has the DNA TGCAGTGCCCAAGGCCTTCCCACCGGGGAGCTGTTTTTT.

V is TRBV12-3 or TRBV12-4 and J is TRBJ2-5; 8 nucleotides line up with TRBD2. With V trimmed by 0 bases and J by 5 bases, 11 bases remained unmatched. CDR3 length: 17 residues. The CDR3 coding sequence is TGTGCCAGCAGTTTAGCGCTGGACGGGGGGGCTCTGGAGACCCAGTACTTC. Its protein is CASSLALDGGALETQYF.